The 25 T cell receptor beta chains below were found in one sample sequenced in a study of post-analysis software for immune sequencing data. Overall study findings and caveats: The five TRBV segments detected at higher frequency in patients than in controls included TRBV5-6, TRBV5-1 and TRBV20-1.

Their antigens remain unidentified. The TCR beta cDNA libraries contained unique molecular identifiers. TCRdb reprocessed the PCR reads via MiXCR and lists one record per CDR3 protein. The sample gives some 370,000 distinct CDR3 sequences, around a third of which show up once; about an eighth is in the top ten. Sequenced input: blood. These receptors all come from a girl aged 5-17 years with multiple sclerosis.

CDR3: CASSSPELAGGTAEQFF. Written as DNA, the CDR3 is TGTGCCAGCAGCTCTCCGGAGCTAGCGGGGGGTACCGCTGAGCAGTTCTTC. V is TRBV7-9 and J is TRBJ2-1; TRBD2 agrees at 11 bases. The CDR3 loop spans 17 amino acids. Germline CDR1 reads SEHNR; CDR2 reads FQNEAQ (reference sequence). With 4 bases clipped from V and 9 bases from J, the junction kept 14 bases outside the gene matches.

The CDR3 reads CASSSPEQGFTEAFF. DNA of the CDR3: TGTGCCAGCAGCTCGCCGGAACAGGGCTTCACTGAAGCTTTCTTT. This chain uses TRBV7-6 with TRBJ1-1; a weak D match, TRBD1 (6 bases). This CDR3 has 15 residues. Germline-derived CDR1 and CDR2 are SGHVS and FNYEAQ. Trimming cost V 4 bases and J 4 bases, with 16 bases left between them. Complete variable domain (other parts from reference TRBV7-6 and TRBJ1-1): GAGVSQSPRYKVTKRGQDVALRCDPISGHVSLYWYRQALGQGPEFLTYFNYEAQQDKSGLPNDRFSAERPEGSISTLTIQRTEQRDSAMYRCASSSPEQGFTEAFFGQGTRLTVV.

The rearrangement joins TRBV11-2 to TRBJ1-2; 7 nucleotides match TRBD1. The length of the CDR3 is 14 residues. Germline CDR1 and CDR2: SGHAT and FQNNGV. Trimming removed 3 bases from V and 1 base from J; junction bases left unmatched: 2. For the CDR3, the DNA is TGTGCCAGCAGCTTCCACAGGGGTAACTATGGCTACACCTTC. As protein: CASSFHRGNYGYTF.

V usage is TRBV18 and J usage is TRBJ1-2; 9 bases align to TRBD1. J was trimmed by 7 bases and V by 8 bases; bases with no gene match: 11. Germline V gene sequence: CDR1 KGHSH, CDR2 LQKENI. This CDR3 is 14 amino acids long. CDR3 DNA sequence: TGTGCCAGCCTGGGACAGGGACGCAGAAGTGGCTACACCTTC. Protein: CASLGQGRRSGYTF.

This clonotype was counted between two and nine times. A read error may produce the germline difference seen at one junction end. This chain connects TRBV4-2 to TRBJ2-7; D may be TRBD1 (5 bases). Germline V gives CDR1 LGHNA, CDR2 YNFKEQ. The CDR3 is 14 residues long. The CDR3 spells CASSQERAGHERYF. In DNA, the CDR3 is TGTGCCAGCAGCCAAGAAAGGGCAGGGCACGAGCGGTACTTC.

V usage is TRBV28 and J usage is TRBJ2-7, with 7 bases identical to TRBD1. CDR1 is MDHEN, CDR2 SYDVKM, per germline. The ends lost 6 bases at V and 0 bases at J; junction bases unmatched: 5. This CDR3 is built from 14 residues. The CDR3 region has the DNA TGTGCCAGCAGACGAGACAGGGACTCCTACGAGCAGTACTTC. This gives the protein CASRRDRDSYEQYF.

The V gene is TRBV16, the J gene TRBJ2-1, with D maybe TRBD1 (6 bases). The DNA matches TRBJ2-7 better at its end, which makes the J call doubtful. The CDR3 covers 14 residues. Germline V gene data show CDR1 as KGHSY and CDR2 as FQNENV. In DNA form, the CDR3 reads TGTGCCAGCAGCCAAGGGACATCTTACTACGAGCAGTACTTC. Residues: CASSQGTSYYEQYF.

This clonotype has more than one count but fewer than ten. This sequence joins TRBV3-1 and TRBJ1-2; D gene uncertain. The CDR3 consists of 13 residues. Trimming shortened V by 0 bases and J by 8 bases, and 10 bases separated the two germline ends. Germline V gene sequence: CDR1 LGHDT, CDR2 YNNKEL (reference sequence). The CDR3 DNA follows: TGTGCCAGCAGCCAAGAGGTCGTGCACGGCTACACCTTC. Protein product: CASSQEVVHGYTF.

The chain recombines TRBV15 with TRBJ2-3; TRBD2 aligns across 7 bases. V lost 1 base, J lost 4 bases, and 11 bases stayed unmatched. The CDR3 runs 17 residues. CDR1 LNHNV and CDR2 YYDKDF come from the germline V gene (reference sequence). The CDR3: CATSRGLLGGDADTQYF. CDR3 nucleotides: TGTGCCACCAGCAGAGGACTTTTGGGGGGGGACGCAGATACGCAGTATTTT.

This chain links TRBV19 with TRBJ2-4; 10 bases agree with TRBD1. The DNA end is more similar to TRBJ2-7, so the J call may be wrong. Germline CDR1 reads LNHDA; CDR2 reads SQIVND (reference sequence). The CDR3 spans 16 residues. CDR3 coding DNA: TGTGCCAGTAGTCCAGCGAGACGGGACAGGGGTTACGAGCAGTACTTC. Translation gives CASSPARRDRGYEQYF.

This clonotype appeared many times. J is TRBJ1-2 and V is TRBV20-1; D is possibly TRBD1 (6 bases). From germline, CDR1 is DFQATT and CDR2 SNEGSKA (reference sequence). V lost 6 bases to trimming and J lost 0 bases, with 8 bases between them. There are 12 residues in the CDR3. CDR3 region: CSARTANYGYTF. Here the CDR3 DNA reads TGCAGTGCCAGGACAGCTAACTATGGCTACACCTTC.

V usage is TRBV2 and J usage is TRBJ2-1; possibly TRBD2 for D (7 bases). CDR3 length: 13 amino acids. Trimming removed 6 bases at V and 8 bases at J, with 14 bases between. The germline gives CDR1 SNHLY, CDR2 FYNNEI. CDR3 nucleotides: TGTGCCAGCAGGGGGGGGCCGTTTCATGAGCAGTTCTTC. Encoded protein: CASRGGPFHEQFF.

This clonotype has just a few counts. This chain uses TRBV5-1 with TRBJ1-2; no clear D gene. With 0 bases removed from V and 4 bases from J, the gap between germline ends came to 19 bases. The germline V gene has CDR1 SGHRS and CDR2 YFSETQ. CDR3 length: 17 residues. CDR3 sequence: CASSLALRADIGYGYTF. For the CDR3, the DNA is TGCGCCAGCAGCTTGGCCCTTCGTGCGGATATTGGCTATGGCTACACCTTC.

This clonotype was detected many times. CDR3 nucleotides: TGTGCCAGCAGTTACTCTGGTACAGGGACCTACGAGCAGTACTTC. Its translation: CASSYSGTGTYEQYF. The J gene is TRBJ2-7, the V gene TRBV6-5; D may be TRBD1 (6 bases). V was trimmed by 0 bases and J by 2 bases, leaving 11 bases between them. Germline V gene lookup returns CDR1 MNHEY and CDR2 SVGAGI. The CDR3 totals 15 residues.

This rearrangement joins TRBV4-2 to TRBJ2-5; 9 positions agree with TRBD2. CDR3 size: 17 residues. CDR1 LGHNA and CDR2 YNFKEQ come from the germline V gene. The trim removed 1 base at V and 0 bases at J, leaving 6 bases unmatched. The CDR3 sequence is CASSQGEASGNQETQYF. The CDR3 coding sequence is TGTGCCAGCAGCCAAGGGGAGGCTAGCGGGAACCAAGAGACCCAGTACTTC.

About this clonotype itself: One end of the junction varies from germline; a read error may be responsible. The chain is built from TRBV4-2 and TRBJ2-2; possibly TRBD2 for D (7 bases). This CDR3 has 18 amino acids. CDR1 and CDR2 (germline): LGHNA, YNFKEQ. The CDR3 loop reads CASSREPRGGANTGELFF. As DNA, the CDR3 is TGTGCCAGCAGCCGGGAACCTAGGGGGGGCGCGAACACTGGGGAGCTGTTTTTT.

This chain connects TRBV6-5 to TRBJ1-5; D unresolved. V gave up 2 bases and J gave up 6 bases, with 11 bases separating them. The CDR3 covers 14 residues. CDR1 is MNHEY and CDR2 is SVGAGI in the germline V gene. This chain's CDR3 is CASSYGGGSQPQHF. CDR3 DNA: TGTGCCAGCAGTTACGGAGGTGGCAGTCAGCCCCAGCATTTT.

This clonotype was recorded a few times. The chain uses TRBV5-1 and TRBJ1-1; D perhaps matches TRBD1 (5 bases). CDR1 and CDR2 (germline): SGHRS, YFSETQ. This CDR3 contains 13 residues. V was pared by 0 bases and J by 7 bases, with 10 bases between. CDR3 sequence reads: CASSLGYGGEAFF. Here the CDR3 DNA reads TGCGCCAGCAGCTTGGGATACGGGGGTGAAGCTTTCTTT.

This clonotype showed up just a few times. The chain has TRBV7-2 and TRBJ2-7; TRBD2 agrees at 9 bases. The V gene end was trimmed by 2 bases and the J gene end by 10 bases; junction bases not matched to a gene: 12. The CDR3 covers 15 residues. CDR1 and CDR2 (germline): SGHTA, FQGNSA. CDR3 bases: TGTGCCAGCAGCTTACGGAGCGGGGGGCCAAGGGCCCAGTACTTC. Translating it yields CASSLRSGGPRAQYF. The full variable domain, its missing parts supplied by reference TRBV7-2 and TRBJ2-7, is GAGVSQSPSNKVTEKGKDVELRCDPISGHTALYWYRQSLGQGLEFLIYFQGNSAPDKSGLPSDRFSAERTGGSVSTLTIQRTQQEDSAVYLCASSLRSGGPRAQYFGPGTRLTVT.

There are a few counts of this clonotype. The rearrangement links TRBV24-1 to TRBJ2-2; 7 nucleotides match TRBD2. CDR1 and CDR2 (germline): KGHDR, SFDVKD. The CDR3 runs to 16 residues. The V segment lost 4 bases and the J segment 3 bases; nucleotides outside the gene matches: 7. In DNA, the CDR3 is TGTGCCACCAGTGAAGAGGGAGGGATTTACACCGGGGAGCTGTTTTTT. It translates to CATSEEGGIYTGELFF.

The chain couples TRBV20-1 to TRBJ2-7; D remains ambiguous. Germline CDR1 reads DFQATT; CDR2 reads SNEGSKA (reference sequence). Trimming cost V 7 bases and J 2 bases, with 18 bases left between them. This CDR3 spans 14 amino acids. The CDR3 spells CSVPSPTFTYEQYF. CDR3 DNA sequence: TGCAGTGTGCCCTCCCCGACGTTTACCTACGAGCAGTACTTC.

A remark on this clonotype: The junction and the germline gene differ at one end; a read error may be behind it. This chain links TRBV6-2 or TRBV6-3 with TRBJ2-5; D assignment may be TRBD1 or TRBD2 (6 bases each). CDR3 length: 17 residues. Germline CDR1 is MNHEY and CDR2 is SVGEGT. CDR3 region: CTSRPSSLRGRGIAQYF. CDR3 bases: TGTACCAGCAGACCATCAAGTCTACGGGGGCGGGGTATCGCCCAGTACTTC.

V usage is TRBV27 and J usage is TRBJ1-1; 8 bases line up with TRBD1. In germline, CDR1 is MNHEY, CDR2 SMNVEV (reference sequence). The CDR3 consists of 13 residues. The V segment lost 6 bases and the J segment 3 bases; nucleotides outside the gene matches: 3. The chain's CDR3 is CASSQGAYTEAFF. The CDR3 bases are TGTGCCAGCAGCCAGGGGGCCTACACTGAAGCTTTCTTT.

The chain employs TRBV12-3 or TRBV12-4 and TRBJ2-7; 7 positions agree with TRBD1. Unmatched junction bases numbered 14, after V lost 6 bases and J lost 0 bases. This CDR3 is 17 amino acids long. The CDR3 DNA reads TGTGCCAGCAGCCGAAGGTGGACAGGACCGCTCTCCTACGAGCAGTACTTC. Translated: CASSRRWTGPLSYEQYF.

On this clonotype: One junction end disagrees with the germline gene, perhaps due to a read error. The rearrangement links TRBV10-3 to TRBJ1-6, with 8 bases identical to TRBD1. Per the germline V gene, CDR1 is ENHRY and CDR2 is SYGVKD. CDR3 length: 16 residues. Here the CDR3 reads CVISGGSGQGRSPLHF. CDR3 DNA: TGTGTCATCAGTGGAGGGTCCGGACAGGGTCGATCACCCCTCCACTTT.